Below, 21 T cell receptor beta chains from the same sample are listed, as sequenced in a study of blood T cell repertoires in COVID-19 (TCRdb year 2020). Libraries were prepared through the immunoSEQ multiplex PCR assay. TCRdb's version of the immuneACCESS table is confined to in-frame rearrangements and falls short of the full clone set. An unresolved V gene accounts for under half of the shortfall where checked; the remainder is of unknown origin. The sample includes around 130,000 clones, with roughly four fifths observed a single time. The ten top clones hold roughly an eighth of the sample. The sequenced material came from peripheral blood. These receptors all come from a human donor in a cohort sampled during active COVID-19.

This rearrangement joins TRBV5-4 to TRBJ2-3; no reliable D call. CDR3 length: 14 amino acids. The V end was cut by 0 bases, the J end by 2 bases, with 7 bases between. Germline CDR1 reads SGHNT; CDR2 reads YYREEE (reference sequence). The DNA of the CDR3 is TGTGCCAGCAGCTTGGACACGCTCACAGATACGCAGTATTTT. It specifies CASSLDTLTDTQYF. Complete variable domain (other parts from reference TRBV5-4 and TRBJ2-3): ETGVTQSPTHLIKTRGQQVTLRCSSQSGHNTVSWYQQALGQGPQFIFQYYREEENGRGNFPPRFSGLQFPNYSSELNVNALELDDSALYLCASSLDTLTDTQYFGPGTRLTVL.

The V call is TRBV15, the J call TRBJ2-1, with TRBD2 matching over 12 bases. Germline assignment: CDR1 LNHNV and CDR2 YYDKDF (reference sequence). CDR3 size: 17 residues. The V segment lost 1 base and the J segment 4 bases; nucleotides outside the gene matches: 5. The CDR3 DNA reads TGTGCCACCAGCAGAGGACGGACTAGCGGGGCATACAATGAGCAGTTCTTC. As protein: CATSRGRTSGAYNEQFF.

This rearrangement joins TRBV5-1 to TRBJ2-7, with TRBD2 matching over 8 bases. V was pared by 0 bases and J by 2 bases, with 4 bases of the junction left unmatched. CDR1 is SGHRS and CDR2 is YFSETQ in the germline V gene. The CDR3 consists of 15 residues. The CDR3 loop reads CASSLGAGGPYEQYF. The CDR3 region has the DNA TGCGCCAGCAGCTTGGGGGCGGGGGGCCCCTACGAGCAGTACTTC.

The chain links TRBV7-8 to TRBJ1-3; D remains unclear. The CDR3 has 18 amino acids. CDR1 and CDR2 from the germline V gene are SGHVS and FQNEAQ. V lost 1 base and J 1 base, leaving 17 bases between the germline ends. The CDR3 nucleotides are TGTGCCAGCAGCTTAGTAAATTCGGGGAAAGAGTCTGGAAACACCATATATTTT. It translates to CASSLVNSGKESGNTIYF. The full variable domain, its missing parts supplied by reference TRBV7-8 and TRBJ1-3, is GAGVSQSPRYKVAKRGQDVALRCDPISGHVSLFWYQQALGQGPEFLTYFQNEAQLDKSGLPSDRFFAERPEGSVSTLKIQRTQQEDSAVYLCASSLVNSGKESGNTIYFGEGSWLTVV.

This clone has only a few counts. The chain has TRBV6-5 and TRBJ2-2, with D hard to call. The CDR3 extends over 14 amino acids. Trimming shortened V by 5 bases and J by 5 bases, and 12 bases separated the two germline ends. Germline V CDR1 and CDR2: MNHEY, SVGAGI. The CDR3 DNA reads TGTGCCAGCAGTCAGGCCCGAGAGACCGGGGAGCTGTTTTTT. It codes for CASSQARETGELFF.

This clone was seen a single time. This chain links TRBV4-3 with TRBJ2-3; 9 bases line up with TRBD2. Per the germline V gene, CDR1 is LGHNA and CDR2 is YSLEER. The CDR3 totals 15 residues. Unmatched junction bases numbered 0, after V lost 2 bases and J lost 0 bases. The CDR3 is CASSQTSGSTDTQYF. DNA of the CDR3: TGCGCCAGCAGCCAAACTAGCGGGAGCACAGATACGCAGTATTTT.

This chain uses TRBV5-1 with TRBJ2-7; tentatively, D is TRBD2 (7 bases). This CDR3 is built from 16 residues. Per germline, CDR1 SGHRS and CDR2 YFSETQ. The V gene lost 4 bases and the J gene lost 8 bases, with 25 bases spanning the gap. Written as DNA, the CDR3 is TGCGCCAGCAGCCCTTCGGGGGGCGGACGGGGGGCGAAGCAGTACTTC. Amino acid sequence: CASSPSGGGRGAKQYF.

V usage is TRBV3-1 (or the pseudogene TRBV3-2) and J usage is TRBJ1-5; maybe TRBD1 (5 bases). V was pared by 5 bases and J by 0 bases, with 8 bases between. Germline CDR1 and CDR2: LGHDT and YNNKEL (reference sequence). The CDR3 extends over 14 amino acids. The CDR3 is CASSTQDSNQPQHF. The CDR3 region has the DNA TGTGCCAGCAGCACACAGGATAGCAATCAGCCCCAGCATTTT.

The gene calls are TRBV19 and TRBJ2-2; D possibly corresponds to TRBD1 (5 bases). Germline V gene sequence: CDR1 LNHDA, CDR2 SQIVND (reference sequence). V dropped 5 bases and J dropped 6 bases, with 10 bases sitting between them. This CDR3 region has 13 residues. The CDR3 bases are TGTGCCAGTAGTTCAACGACAGCCGGGGAGCTGTTTTTT. Its protein product is CASSSTTAGELFF. The variable domain in full, completed from reference TRBV19 and TRBJ2-2, reads DGGITQSPKYLFRKEGQNVTLSCEQNLNHDAMYWYRQDPGQGLRLIYYSQIVNDFQKGDIAEGYSVSREKKESFPLTVTSAQKNPTAFYLCASSSTTAGELFFGEGSRLTVL.

The chain couples TRBV10-1 to TRBJ2-7; D uncertain. Germline loops: CDR1 WNHNN, CDR2 SYGVQD (reference sequence). V was clipped by 3 bases and J by 5 bases, with 8 bases between them. The CDR3 contains 12 residues. The CDR3 reads CASSDPEDEQYF. CDR3 bases: TGCGCCAGCAGTGATCCCGAGGACGAGCAGTACTTC.

This clone was seen once. This sequence joins TRBV6-5 and TRBJ2-1, with 8 bases that match TRBD2. CDR3 size: 15 residues. The germline CDR1 and CDR2 sequences are MNHEY and SVGAGI. With 5 bases clipped from V and 6 bases from J, the junction kept 9 bases outside the gene matches. The CDR3 spells CASSRTGGLSNEQFF. The CDR3 coding sequence is TGTGCCAGCAGTCGAACGGGGGGGCTAAGCAATGAGCAGTTCTTC.

This chain connects TRBV27 to TRBJ2-1; 10 bases fit TRBD1. This CDR3 region has 17 residues. J gave up 7 bases and V 2 bases, and 11 bases lay outside the gene matches. The V gene's germline CDR1 is MNHEY and CDR2 SMNVEV (reference sequence). CDR3 loop: CASSLPTGGPPWNEQFF. The CDR3 DNA follows: TGTGCCAGCAGTTTACCGACAGGGGGCCCACCCTGGAATGAGCAGTTCTTC.

The DNA of the CDR3 is TGTGCCAGCAGACCACTAGCGGGGGGTCCCTCTAGCACAGATACGCAGTATTTT. Its protein product is CASRPLAGGPSSTDTQYF. The J gene is TRBJ2-3, the V gene TRBV7-2, with 12 bases that match TRBD2. Looked up from germline, CDR1 is SGHTA and CDR2 is FQGNSA. This CDR3 is built from 18 residues. V trimming: 6 bases; J trimming: 0 bases; junction bases outside the gene matches: 10.

V is TRBV11-2 and J is TRBJ2-1, with a possible D match to TRBD1 (5 bases). Germline V gene lookup returns CDR1 SGHAT and CDR2 FQNNGV. The V gene lost 5 bases and the J gene lost 2 bases, with 19 bases spanning the gap. The CDR3 has 17 amino acids. In DNA form, the CDR3 reads TGTGCCAGCAGCGCTAGGGGTGGGCTGGTAGCCTACAATGAGCAGTTCTTC. Protein: CASSARGGLVAYNEQFF.

The V and J genes are TRBV25-1 and TRBJ1-2; D gene uncertain. The V gene lost 1 base and the J gene lost 2 bases, with 11 bases spanning the gap. Germline V gives CDR1 MGHDK, CDR2 SYGVNS. The CDR3 covers 15 residues. CDR3 DNA sequence: TGTGCCAGCAGTGAATGGGGTAGCGTCAACTATGGCTACACCTTC. This codes for CASSEWGSVNYGYTF.

This sequence joins TRBV6-6 and TRBJ2-2, with 7 positions matching TRBD1. V shed 8 bases, J shed 4 bases, and the junction held 7 bases outside the gene matches. The CDR3 loop spans 14 amino acids. CDR1 is MNHNY and CDR2 is SVGAGI in the germline V gene (reference sequence). The CDR3 region is CASDRDLFTGELFF. Written as DNA, the CDR3 is TGTGCCAGCGACAGGGACCTATTCACCGGGGAGCTGTTTTTT.

This clone was observed a handful of times. The chain couples TRBV4-1 to TRBJ1-6; 9 nucleotides agree with TRBD1. This CDR3 spans 16 amino acids. With 3 bases clipped from V and 7 bases from J, the junction kept 7 bases outside the gene matches. Germline loops: CDR1 MGHRA, CDR2 YSYEKL. This chain's CDR3 is CASSHSRDRVNSPLHF. CDR3 DNA sequence: TGCGCCAGCAGCCATTCCCGGGACAGGGTAAATTCACCCCTCCACTTT.

This clone occurred once. The CDR3 spells CASSLQGAREEKLFF. The DNA of the CDR3 is TGTGCCAGCAGTCTCCAGGGGGCGCGTGAGGAAAAACTGTTTTTT. This chain connects TRBV6-5 to TRBJ1-4, with 8 bases lining up with TRBD1. Losses at the gene ends were 5 bases for V and 8 bases for J; bases not matched to a gene: 10. The length of the CDR3 is 15 residues. Germline V gives CDR1 MNHEY, CDR2 SVGAGI.

This clone has just one count. The J gene is TRBJ1-4, the V gene TRBV6-5; TRBD1 matches at 8 bases. Germline CDR1 is MNHEY and CDR2 is SVGAGI. The V and J ends lost 6 bases and 2 bases, in that order; junction bases with no gene match: 5. This CDR3 spans 15 amino acids. CDR3 nucleotides: TGTGCCAGCAGCGTGACAGGGGCCACTAATGAAAAACTGTTTTTT. This encodes CASSVTGATNEKLFF.

This rearrangement joins TRBV6-1 to TRBJ1-4; 12 bases are shared with TRBD1. V lost 2 bases and J lost 8; bases outside the gene matches: 9. CDR1 and CDR2 from the germline V gene are MNHNS and SASEGT. This CDR3 comprises 17 residues. CDR3 DNA: TGTGCCAGCAGTGAACCGGGACAGGGGGCCTCTCAGGAAAAACTGTTTTTT. It specifies CASSEPGQGASQEKLFF.

CDR3: CASSPRGGVGGTDTQYF. The CDR3 nucleotides read TGTGCCAGCAGCCCCCGGGGCGGGGTCGGGGGCACAGATACGCAGTATTTT. The chain employs TRBV3-1 (or the pseudogene TRBV3-2) and TRBJ2-3; D is perhaps TRBD2 (6 bases). The V gene's germline CDR1 is LGHDT and CDR2 YNNKEL (reference sequence). This CDR3 has 17 amino acids. The V end lost 4 bases, the J end lost 1 base, and 18 bases lay between the germline ends.